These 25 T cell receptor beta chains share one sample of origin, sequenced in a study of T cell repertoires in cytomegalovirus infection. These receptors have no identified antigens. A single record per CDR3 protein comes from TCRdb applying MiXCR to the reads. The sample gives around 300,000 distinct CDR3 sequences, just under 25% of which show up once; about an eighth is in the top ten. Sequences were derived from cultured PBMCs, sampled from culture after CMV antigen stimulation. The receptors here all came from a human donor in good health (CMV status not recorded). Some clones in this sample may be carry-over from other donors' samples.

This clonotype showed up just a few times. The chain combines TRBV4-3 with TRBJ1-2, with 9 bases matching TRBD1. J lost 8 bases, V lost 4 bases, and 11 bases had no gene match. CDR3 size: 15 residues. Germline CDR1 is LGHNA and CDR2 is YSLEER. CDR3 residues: CASSPSGTGIRGYTF. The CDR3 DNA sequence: TGCGCCAGCAGCCCTTCCGGGACAGGGATCCGGGGCTACACCTTC.

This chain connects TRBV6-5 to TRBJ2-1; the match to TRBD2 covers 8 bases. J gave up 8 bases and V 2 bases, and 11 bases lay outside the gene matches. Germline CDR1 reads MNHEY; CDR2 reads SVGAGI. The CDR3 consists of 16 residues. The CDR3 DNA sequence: TGTGCCAGCAGTTACACGCAAGCGGGAGAAAAGTATGAGCAGTTCTTC. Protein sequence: CASSYTQAGEKYEQFF.

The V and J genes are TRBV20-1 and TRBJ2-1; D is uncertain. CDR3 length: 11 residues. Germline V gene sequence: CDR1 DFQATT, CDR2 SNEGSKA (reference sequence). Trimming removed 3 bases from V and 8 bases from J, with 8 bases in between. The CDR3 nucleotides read TGCAGTGCTAGGGATCGTTATGAGCAGTTCTTC. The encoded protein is CSARDRYEQFF.

This CDR3 reads CSVARAVAGVETQYF. In nucleotides, the CDR3 is TGCAGCGTTGCAAGAGCGGTAGCGGGAGTAGAGACCCAGTACTTC. V is TRBV29-1 and J is TRBJ2-5, with 9 nucleotides matching TRBD2. The CDR3 extends over 15 amino acids. V lost 4 bases, J lost 4 bases, and 10 bases stayed unmatched. Germline V gene sequence: CDR1 SQVTM, CDR2 ANQGSEA.

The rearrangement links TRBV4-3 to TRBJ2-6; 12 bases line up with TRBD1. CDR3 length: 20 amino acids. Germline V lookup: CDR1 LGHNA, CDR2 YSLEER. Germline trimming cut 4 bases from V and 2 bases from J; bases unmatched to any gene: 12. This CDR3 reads CASSPSIRDRGRTGANVLTF. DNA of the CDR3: TGCGCCAGCAGCCCGTCAATTAGGGACAGGGGGCGAACTGGGGCCAACGTCCTGACTTTC.

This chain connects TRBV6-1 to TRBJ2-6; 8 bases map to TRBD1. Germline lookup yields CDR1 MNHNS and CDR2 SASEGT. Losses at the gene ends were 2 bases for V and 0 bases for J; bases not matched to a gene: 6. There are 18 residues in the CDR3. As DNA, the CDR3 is TGTGCCAGCAGTGAATGGGACAGGACTCTCTCTGGGGCCAACGTCCTGACTTTC. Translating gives CASSEWDRTLSGANVLTF.

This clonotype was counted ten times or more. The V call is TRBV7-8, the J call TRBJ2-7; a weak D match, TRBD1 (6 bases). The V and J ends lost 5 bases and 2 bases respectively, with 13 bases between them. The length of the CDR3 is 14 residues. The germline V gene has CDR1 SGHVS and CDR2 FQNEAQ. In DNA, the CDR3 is TGTGCCAGCAGCCCTCAGACAGGCCCCTACGAGCAGTACTTC. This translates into CASSPQTGPYEQYF.

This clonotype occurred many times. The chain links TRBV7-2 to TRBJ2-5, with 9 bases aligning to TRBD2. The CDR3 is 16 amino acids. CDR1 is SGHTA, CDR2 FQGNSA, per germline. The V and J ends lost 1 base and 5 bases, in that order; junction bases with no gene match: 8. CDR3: CASSLVVTSGWETQYF. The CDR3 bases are TGTGCCAGCAGCTTAGTAGTGACTAGCGGATGGGAGACCCAGTACTTC.

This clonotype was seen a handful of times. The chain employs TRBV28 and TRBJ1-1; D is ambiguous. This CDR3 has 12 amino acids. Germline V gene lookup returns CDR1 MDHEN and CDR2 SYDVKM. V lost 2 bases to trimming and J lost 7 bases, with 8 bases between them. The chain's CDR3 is CASSLARVEAFF. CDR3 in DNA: TGTGCCAGCAGTTTAGCGCGGGTTGAAGCTTTCTTT.

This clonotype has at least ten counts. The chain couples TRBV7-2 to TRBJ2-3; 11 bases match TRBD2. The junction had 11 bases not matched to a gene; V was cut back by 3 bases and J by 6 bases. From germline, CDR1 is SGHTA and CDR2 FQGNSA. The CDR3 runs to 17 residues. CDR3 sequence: CASSFFLAGGPADTQYF. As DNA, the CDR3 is TGTGCCAGCAGCTTTTTCTTAGCGGGAGGGCCAGCGGATACGCAGTATTTT.

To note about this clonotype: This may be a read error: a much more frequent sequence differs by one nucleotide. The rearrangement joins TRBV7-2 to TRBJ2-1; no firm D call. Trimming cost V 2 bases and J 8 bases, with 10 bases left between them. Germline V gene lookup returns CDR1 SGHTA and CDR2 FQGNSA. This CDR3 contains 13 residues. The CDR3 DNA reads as TGTGCCAGCAGCTTATCGATCGGCTATGAGCAGTTCTTC. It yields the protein CASSLSIGYEQFF.

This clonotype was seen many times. The CDR3 coding sequence is TGTGCCAGCAGCAAATCGGGGGTAGGGGTCTACAATGGGGAGCAGTTCTTC. It specifies CASSKSGVGVYNGEQFF. V and J are TRBV7-2 and TRBJ2-1, with a weak D call TRBD2 (6 bases). The CDR3 sequence is 17 residues long. Looked up from germline, CDR1 is SGHTA and CDR2 is FQGNSA. Trimming took 5 bases from V and 10 from J, leaving 27 bases between them. Complete variable domain (other parts from reference TRBV7-2 and TRBJ2-1): GAGVSQSPSNKVTEKGKDVELRCDPISGHTALYWYRQSLGQGLEFLIYFQGNSAPDKSGLPSDRFSAERTGGSVSTLTIQRTQQEDSAVYLCASSKSGVGVYNGEQFFGPGTRLTVL.

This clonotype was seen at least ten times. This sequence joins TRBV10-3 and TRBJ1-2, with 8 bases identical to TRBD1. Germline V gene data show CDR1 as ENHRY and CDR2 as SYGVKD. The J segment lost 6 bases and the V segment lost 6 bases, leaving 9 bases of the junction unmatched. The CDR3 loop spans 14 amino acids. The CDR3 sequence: CAIRSPGGADGYTF. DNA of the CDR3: TGTGCCATCAGGTCACCAGGGGGCGCGGATGGCTACACCTTC.

In DNA form, the CDR3 reads TGCGCCAGCAGCCGGTTTTTGGACGAGCAGTACTTC. This gives the protein CASSRFLDEQYF. The chain couples TRBV4-3 to TRBJ2-7; no clear D gene. Trimming took off 4 bases at V and 5 bases at J, with 9 bases between the two ends. Per the germline V gene, CDR1 is LGHNA and CDR2 is YSLEER. CDR3 length equals 12 residues.

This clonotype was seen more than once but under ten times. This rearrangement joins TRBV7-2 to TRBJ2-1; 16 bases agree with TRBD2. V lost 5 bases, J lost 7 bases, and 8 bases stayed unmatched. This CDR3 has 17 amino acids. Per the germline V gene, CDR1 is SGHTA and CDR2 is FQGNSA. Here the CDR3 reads CASSLGTSGREKNEQFF. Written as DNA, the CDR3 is TGTGCCAGCAGCCTGGGGACTAGCGGGAGGGAAAAGAATGAGCAGTTCTTC. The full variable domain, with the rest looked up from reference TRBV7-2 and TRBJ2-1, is GAGVSQSPSNKVTEKGKDVELRCDPISGHTALYWYRQSLGQGLEFLIYFQGNSAPDKSGLPSDRFSAERTGGSVSTLTIQRTQQEDSAVYLCASSLGTSGREKNEQFFGPGTRLTVL.

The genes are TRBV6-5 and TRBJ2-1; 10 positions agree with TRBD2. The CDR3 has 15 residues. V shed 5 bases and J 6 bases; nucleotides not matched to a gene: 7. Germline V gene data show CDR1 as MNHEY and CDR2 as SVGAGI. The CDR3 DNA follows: TGTGCCAGCAGTCAACTAGCGGGAATCGGCAATGAGCAGTTCTTC. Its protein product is CASSQLAGIGNEQFF.

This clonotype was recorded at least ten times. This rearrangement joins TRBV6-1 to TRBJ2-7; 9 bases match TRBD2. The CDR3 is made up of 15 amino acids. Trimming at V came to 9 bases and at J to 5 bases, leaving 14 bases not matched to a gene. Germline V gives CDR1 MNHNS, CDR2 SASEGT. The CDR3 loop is CASHRREGPHNEQYF. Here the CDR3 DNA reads TGTGCCAGTCATAGGCGGGAGGGGCCTCACAACGAGCAGTACTTC.

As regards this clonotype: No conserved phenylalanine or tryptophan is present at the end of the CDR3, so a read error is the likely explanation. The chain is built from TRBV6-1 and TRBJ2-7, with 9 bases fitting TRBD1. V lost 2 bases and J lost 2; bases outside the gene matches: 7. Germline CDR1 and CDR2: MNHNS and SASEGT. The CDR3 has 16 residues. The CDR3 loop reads CASSEFGGQGAYEQYS. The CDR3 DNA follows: TGTGCCAGCAGTGAATTCGGGGGACAGGGAGCCTACGAGCAGTACTCC.

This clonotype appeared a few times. CDR3 in DNA: TGTGCCACCAGCTTAGACCCAGGACCTGAAAACATTCAGTACTTC. Its translation: CATSLDPGPENIQYF. The chain uses TRBV15 and TRBJ2-4; D remains ambiguous. This CDR3 contains 15 residues. Germline V CDR1 and CDR2: LNHNV, YYDKDF (reference sequence). V was shortened by 5 bases and J by 5 bases, with 16 bases between the two germline ends. The entire variable domain, with the rest obtained from reference TRBV15 and TRBJ2-4, is as follows: DAMVIQNPRYQVTQFGKPVTLSCSQTLNHNVMYWYQQKSSQAPKLLFHYYDKDFNNEADTPDNFQSRRPNTSFCFLDIRSPGLGDTAMYLCATSLDPGPENIQYFGAGTRLSVL.

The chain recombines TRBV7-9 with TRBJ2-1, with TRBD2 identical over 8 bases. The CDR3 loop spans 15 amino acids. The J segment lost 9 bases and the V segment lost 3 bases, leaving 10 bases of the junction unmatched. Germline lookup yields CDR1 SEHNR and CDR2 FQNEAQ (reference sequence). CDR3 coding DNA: TGTGCCAGCAGCTTTGCGAGCGGGGGACGGGGTGAGCAGTTCTTC. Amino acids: CASSFASGGRGEQFF.

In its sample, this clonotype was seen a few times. DNA for the CDR3: TGTGCCAGCAGCGAGCGTCTAGCCAAAAACATTCAGTACTTC. This codes for CASSERLAKNIQYF. The chain recombines TRBV7-8 with TRBJ2-4; no clear D. CDR3 size: 14 residues. V gave up 5 bases and J gave up 0 bases, with 8 bases separating them. Per the germline V gene, CDR1 is SGHVS and CDR2 is FQNEAQ.

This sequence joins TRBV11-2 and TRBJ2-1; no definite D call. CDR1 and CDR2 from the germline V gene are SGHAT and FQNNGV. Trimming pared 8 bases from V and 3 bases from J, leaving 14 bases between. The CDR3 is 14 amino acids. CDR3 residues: CASDRLSGYNEQFF. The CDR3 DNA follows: TGTGCCAGCGATCGACTCTCCGGCTACAATGAGCAGTTCTTC. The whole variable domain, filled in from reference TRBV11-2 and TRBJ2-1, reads EAGVAQSPRYKIIEKRQSVAFWCNPISGHATLYWYQQILGQGPKLLIQFQNNGVVDDSQLPKDRFSAERLKGVDSTLKIQPAKLEDSAVYLCASDRLSGYNEQFFGPGTRLTVL.

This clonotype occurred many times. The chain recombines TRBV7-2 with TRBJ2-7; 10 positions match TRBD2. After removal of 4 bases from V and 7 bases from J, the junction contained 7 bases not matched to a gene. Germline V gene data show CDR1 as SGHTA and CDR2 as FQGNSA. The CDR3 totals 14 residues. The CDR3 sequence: CASSSQREGLEQYF. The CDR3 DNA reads TGTGCCAGCAGCTCACAGCGGGAGGGCCTTGAGCAGTACTTC.

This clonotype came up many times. The CDR3 DNA is TGTGCCAGCGCCCCCGGGGCGATAAATCAGCCCCAGCATTTT. As protein: CASAPGAINQPQHF. The chain is built from TRBV12-3 or TRBV12-4 and TRBJ1-5; D might be TRBD1 (5 bases). This CDR3 has 14 amino acids. V lost 8 bases, J lost 4 bases, and 15 bases lay in between.

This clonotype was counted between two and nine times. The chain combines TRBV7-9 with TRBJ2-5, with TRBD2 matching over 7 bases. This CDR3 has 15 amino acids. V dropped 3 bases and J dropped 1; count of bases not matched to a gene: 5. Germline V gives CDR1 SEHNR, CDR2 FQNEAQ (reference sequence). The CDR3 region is CASSLMGGTQETQYF. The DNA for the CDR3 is TGTGCCAGCAGCTTGATGGGGGGGACCCAAGAGACCCAGTACTTC.